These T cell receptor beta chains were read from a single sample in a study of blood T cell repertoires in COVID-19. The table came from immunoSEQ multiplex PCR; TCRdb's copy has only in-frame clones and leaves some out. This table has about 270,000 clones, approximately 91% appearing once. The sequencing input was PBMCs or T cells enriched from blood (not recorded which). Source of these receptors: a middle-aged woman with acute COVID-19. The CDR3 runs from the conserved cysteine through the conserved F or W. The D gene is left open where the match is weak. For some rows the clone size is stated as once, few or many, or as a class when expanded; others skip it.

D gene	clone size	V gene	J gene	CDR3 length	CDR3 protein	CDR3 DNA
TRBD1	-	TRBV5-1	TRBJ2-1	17	CASSLLGQGATYNEQFF	TGCGCCAGCAGCTTGCTGGGACAGGGGGCGACCTACAATGAGCAGTTCTTC
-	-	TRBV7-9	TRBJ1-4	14	CASSGDSSGEKLFF	TGTGCCAGCAGTGGGGACTCGTCCGGTGAAAAACTGTTTTTT
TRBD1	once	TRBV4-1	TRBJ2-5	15	CASSQPTGRVETQYF	TGCGCCAGCAGCCAACCGACAGGGCGAGTCGAGACCCAGTACTTC
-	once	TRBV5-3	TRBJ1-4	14	CARSRVLLNEKLFF	TGTGCCAGAAGCCGGGTCCTCCTTAATGAAAAACTGTTTTTT
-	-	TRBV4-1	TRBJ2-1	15	CASSQEPRGYNEQFF	TGCGCCAGCAGCCAAGAACCGCGCGGGTACAATGAGCAGTTCTTC
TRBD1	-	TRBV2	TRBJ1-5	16	CASSSGQGAVNQPQHF	TGTGCCAGCAGTTCCGGACAGGGGGCGGTTAATCAGCCCCAGCATTTT
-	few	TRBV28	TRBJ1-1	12	CASSLVLTEAFF	TGTGCCAGCAGTTTGGTACTCACTGAAGCTTTCTTT
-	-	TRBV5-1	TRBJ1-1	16	CASSPNPQGSNTEAFF	TGCGCCAGCAGCCCCAATCCCCAGGGGTCGAACACTGAAGCTTTCTTT
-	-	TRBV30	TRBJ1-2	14	CAWSRVIWDYGYTF	TGTGCCTGGAGTCGGGTGATTTGGGACTATGGCTACACCTTC
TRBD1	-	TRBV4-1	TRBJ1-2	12	CASSHWDRGYTF	TGCGCCAGCAGCCATTGGGACAGAGGCTACACCTTC
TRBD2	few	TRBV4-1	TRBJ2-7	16	CASSQDSGRGSYEQYF	TGCGCCAGCAGCCAAGATAGCGGGAGGGGCTCCTACGAGCAGTACTTC
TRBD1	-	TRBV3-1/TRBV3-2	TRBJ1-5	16	CAVKDRGGPSNQPQHF	TGTGCCGTCAAGGACAGGGGGGGACCTAGCAATCAGCCCCAGCATTTT
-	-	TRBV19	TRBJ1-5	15	CASSTKGRGDQPQHF	TGTGCCAGTAGTACTAAAGGCAGGGGAGATCAGCCCCAGCATTTT
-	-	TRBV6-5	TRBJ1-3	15	CASSLDRSHENTIYF	TGTGCCAGCAGCCTCGACAGGTCCCACGAAAACACCATATATTTT
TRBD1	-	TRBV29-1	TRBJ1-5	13	CSVQGQGNQPQHF	TGCAGCGTTCAGGGACAGGGCAATCAGCCCCAGCATTTT
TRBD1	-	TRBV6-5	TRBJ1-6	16	CASSYQDRVNGSPLHF	TGTGCCAGCAGTTACCAGGACAGGGTCAACGGTTCACCCCTCCACTTT
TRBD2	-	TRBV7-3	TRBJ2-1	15	CASSLGLAGNNEQFF	TGTGCCAGCAGCTTGGGACTAGCGGGGAACAATGAGCAGTTCTTC
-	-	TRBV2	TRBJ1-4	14	CASSLTATNEKLFF	TGTGCCAGCAGCCTGACAGCAACTAATGAAAAACTGTTTTTT
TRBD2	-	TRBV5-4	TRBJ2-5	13	CASSVPSGGWQYF	TGTGCCAGCAGCGTACCTAGCGGGGGGTGGCAGTACTTC
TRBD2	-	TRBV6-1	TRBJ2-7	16	CASSASPAGGTYEQYF	TGTGCCAGCAGTGCCAGCCCTGCGGGAGGAACCTACGAGCAGTACTTC
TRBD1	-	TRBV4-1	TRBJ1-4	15	CASSQVGSRGEKLFF	TGCGCCAGCAGCCAAGTCGGTAGCAGGGGGGAAAAACTGTTTTTT
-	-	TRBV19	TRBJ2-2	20	CASSPRSNQNRGEYTGELFF	TGTGCCAGTAGTCCCCGGTCTAATCAAAATCGTGGTGAGTACACCGGGGAGCTGTTTTTT
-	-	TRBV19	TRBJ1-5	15	CASSISGTIGQPQHF	TGTGCCAGTAGTATATCGGGGACTATAGGTCAGCCCCAGCATTTT
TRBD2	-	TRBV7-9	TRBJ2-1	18	CASSFGTSGGSSYNEQFF	TGTGCCAGCAGCTTCGGCACTAGCGGGGGTAGCTCCTACAATGAGCAGTTCTTC
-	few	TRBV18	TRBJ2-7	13	CASSKPGTYEQYF	TGTGCCAGCTCCAAGCCGGGGACCTACGAGCAGTACTTC
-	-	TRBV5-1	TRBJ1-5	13	CASSFTEGQPQHF	TGCGCCAGCAGCTTCACAGAGGGTCAGCCCCAGCATTTT
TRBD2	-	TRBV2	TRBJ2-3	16	CASIFAGLAYTDTQYF	TGTGCCAGCATTTTCGCTGGACTAGCCTACACAGATACGCAGTATTTT
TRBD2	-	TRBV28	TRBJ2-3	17	CASSSTLLAGVRGAQYF	TGTGCCAGCAGTTCCACTTTACTAGCGGGGGTGCGGGGGGCGCAGTATTTT
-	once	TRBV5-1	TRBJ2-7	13	CASSLSGNYEQYF	TGCGCCAGCAGCTTATCAGGGAACTACGAGCAGTACTTC
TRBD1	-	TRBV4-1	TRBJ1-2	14	CASSQEGTVRGYTF	TGCGCCAGCAGCCAAGAAGGGACAGTGAGGGGCTACACCTTC
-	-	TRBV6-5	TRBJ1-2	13	CASSVDRQRGYTF	TGTGCCAGCAGCGTCGACAGGCAGCGTGGCTACACCTTC
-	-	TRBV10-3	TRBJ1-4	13	CAISHGTNEKLFF	TGTGCCATCAGCCACGGAACTAATGAAAAACTGTTTTTT
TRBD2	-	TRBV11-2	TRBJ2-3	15	CASSPSGRNTDTQYF	TGTGCCAGCAGCCCTAGCGGGAGGAACACAGATACGCAGTATTTT
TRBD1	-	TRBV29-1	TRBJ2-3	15	CSGDGTEGSVDTQYF	TGCAGCGGGGATGGGACAGAAGGGAGTGTTGATACGCAGTATTTT
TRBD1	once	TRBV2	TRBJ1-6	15	CASIGRQGGGSPLHF	TGTGCCAGCATCGGGCGACAGGGAGGTGGTTCACCCCTCCACTTT
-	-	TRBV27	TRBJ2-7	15	CASSLGVALSYEQYF	TGTGCCAGCAGTTTGGGAGTTGCCCTAAGCTACGAGCAGTACTTC
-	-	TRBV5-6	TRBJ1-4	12	CASSLLSEKLFF	TGTGCCAGCAGCTTGCTTTCCGAAAAACTGTTTTTT
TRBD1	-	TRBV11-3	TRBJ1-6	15	CASSRPGQLNSPLHF	TGTGCCAGCAGCAGGCCGGGACAGCTTAATTCACCCCTCCACTTT